The 8 T cell receptor beta chains below all came from one sample that was sequenced in a study of blood T cells in healthy people across ages. The authors ran a second PCR of 7 to 11 cycles using a sample-barcoded 5' primer and a J-beta primer mix. MiXCR, applied by TCRdb to the 5' RACE reads, yields one record per CDR3 protein. The sample holds about 780,000 distinct CDR3 sequences, 20% to 30% seen once. This sample was shared with a second study, whose subject was T cells of mothers and their children.

The sequencing input was blood. The receptors were gathered from a boy aged 10-17 years in good health.

J is TRBJ2-5 and V is TRBV24-1; TRBD2 matches at 11 bases. V shed 9 bases and J 2 bases; nucleotides not matched to a gene: 19. Looked up from germline, CDR1 is KGHDR and CDR2 is SFDVKD. The CDR3 is 19 residues long. This CDR3 reads CATRPGTSGPGIRQETQYF. DNA for the CDR3: TGTGCCACCCGTCCGGGGACTAGCGGACCGGGGATACGGCAAGAGACCCAGTACTTC.

In this sample, this clonotype turned up a few times. V usage is TRBV7-9 and J usage is TRBJ2-5, with 11 nucleotides matching TRBD2. Germline CDR1 and CDR2: SEHNR and FQNEAQ (reference sequence). CDR3 size: 16 residues. The trim removed 3 bases at V and 1 base at J, leaving 4 bases unmatched. CDR3 loop: CASSFDSGGVQETQYF. The CDR3 DNA reads as TGTGCCAGCAGCTTCGATAGCGGGGGGGTCCAAGAGACCCAGTACTTC.

This clonotype was found a few times. The chain is built from TRBV7-9 and TRBJ2-3; TRBD1 aligns across 7 bases. The J segment lost 5 bases and the V segment lost 5 bases, leaving 16 bases of the junction unmatched. The CDR3 is made up of 17 amino acids. The germline V gene has CDR1 SEHNR and CDR2 FQNEAQ (reference sequence). CDR3 loop: CASSESLGTEPGDTQYF. DNA of the CDR3: TGTGCCAGCAGCGAAAGTTTGGGGACAGAGCCCGGAGATACGCAGTATTTT.

The chain is built from TRBV29-1 and TRBJ1-4, with D unclear. Trimming pared 7 bases from V and 4 bases from J, leaving 13 bases between. Germline loops: CDR1 SQVTM, CDR2 ANQGSEA. The CDR3 has 13 residues. CDR3 residues: CSAAGMGNEKLFF. DNA of the CDR3: TGCAGCGCAGCGGGTATGGGTAATGAAAAACTGTTTTTT. The variable domain in full, with the rest retrieved from reference TRBV29-1 and TRBJ1-4, is SAVISQKPSRDICQRGTSLTIQCQVDSQVTMMFWYRQQPGQSLTLIATANQGSEATYESGFVIDKFPISRPNLTFSTLTVSNMSPEDSSIYLCSAAGMGNEKLFFGSGTQLSVL.

This clonotype was seen more than once but under ten times. CDR3 residues: CAIQRWQAEKLFF. CDR3 nucleotide sequence: TGTGCCATTCAGAGGTGGCAGGCCGAAAAACTGTTTTTT. The chain is built from TRBV2 and TRBJ1-4, with D unresolved. The CDR3 consists of 13 residues. Germline V lookup: CDR1 SNHLY, CDR2 FYNNEI. V lost 10 bases, J lost 8 bases, and 17 bases lay in between.

The chain employs TRBV10-3 and TRBJ2-5, with D perhaps given as TRBD1 or TRBD2 (5 bases each). The J call may be in error: the DNA end matches TRBJ2-7 better. The CDR3 contains 15 residues. The V gene's germline CDR1 is ENHRY and CDR2 SYGVKD. This CDR3 reads CAMRARPGKISEQYF. Written as DNA, the CDR3 is TGTGCCATGAGGGCCCGACCAGGGAAAATTAGCGAGCAGTACTTC.

This clonotype was observed a handful of times. This chain uses TRBV12-3 or TRBV12-4 with TRBJ2-5; no reliable D call. CDR3 length: 14 residues. Trimming left V 5 bases short and J 1 base short, with 11 bases between. CDR3 DNA: TGTGCCAGCAGTCTTGGCCTTCCCCAAGAGACCCAGTACTTC. It encodes CASSLGLPQETQYF.

The chain couples TRBV5-1 to TRBJ2-5; 8 nucleotides align to TRBD1. With the DNA end fitting TRBJ2-1 better, the J assignment may be wrong. The CDR3 has 16 residues. Germline values: CDR1 SGHRS, CDR2 YFSETQ. The CDR3 is CASTYWRAGGENEQFF. The CDR3 DNA is TGCGCCAGCACCTACTGGAGGGCAGGGGGCGAGAATGAGCAGTTCTTC.